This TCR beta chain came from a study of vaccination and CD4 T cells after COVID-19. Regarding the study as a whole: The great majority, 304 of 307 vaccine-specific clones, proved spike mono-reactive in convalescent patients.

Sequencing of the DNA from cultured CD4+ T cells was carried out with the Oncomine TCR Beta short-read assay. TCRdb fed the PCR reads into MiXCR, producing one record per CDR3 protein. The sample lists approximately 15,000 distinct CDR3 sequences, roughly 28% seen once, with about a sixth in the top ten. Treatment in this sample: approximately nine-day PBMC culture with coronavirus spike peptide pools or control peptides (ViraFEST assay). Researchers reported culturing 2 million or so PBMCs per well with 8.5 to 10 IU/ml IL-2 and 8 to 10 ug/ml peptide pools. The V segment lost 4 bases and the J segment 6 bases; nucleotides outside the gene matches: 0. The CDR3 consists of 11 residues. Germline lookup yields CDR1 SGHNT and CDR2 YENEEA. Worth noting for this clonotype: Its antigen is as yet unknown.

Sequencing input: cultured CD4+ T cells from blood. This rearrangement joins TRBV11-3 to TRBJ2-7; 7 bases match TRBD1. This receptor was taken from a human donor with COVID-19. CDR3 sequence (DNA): TGTGCCAGCAGCTACAGGGGCGAGCAGTACTTC. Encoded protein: CASSYRGEQYF.